This T cell receptor beta chain was identified during a study of blood T cell repertoires in COVID-19. The wider study: The cDNA or gDNA used as material had been derived from T cells, B-cell-depleted T cells, or PBMCs.

This CDR3 has 15 residues. Germline-derived CDR1 and CDR2 are MDHEN and SYDVKM. Trimming at V came to 4 bases and at J to 5 bases, leaving 10 bases not matched to a gene. Per the authors' pipeline: Amplification of reference gene primers provided the estimated nucleated cell counts. Some clones are missing from TCRdb's copy, which holds only in-frame ones; the method was immunoSEQ multiplex PCR. V and J calls and clone size are as listed in that table; D and trimming were resolved from the DNA. The sample has about 190,000 clones, less than 85% seen once. Input material: peripheral blood. The clonotype comes from a woman in her 50s with acute or convalescent COVID-19. The chain has TRBV28 and TRBJ2-7; 8 bases are a match to TRBD2. This chain's CDR3 is CASSSPAGAKDEQYF. In DNA form, the CDR3 reads TGTGCCAGCAGTTCTCCAGCGGGAGCGAAGGACGAGCAGTACTTC.